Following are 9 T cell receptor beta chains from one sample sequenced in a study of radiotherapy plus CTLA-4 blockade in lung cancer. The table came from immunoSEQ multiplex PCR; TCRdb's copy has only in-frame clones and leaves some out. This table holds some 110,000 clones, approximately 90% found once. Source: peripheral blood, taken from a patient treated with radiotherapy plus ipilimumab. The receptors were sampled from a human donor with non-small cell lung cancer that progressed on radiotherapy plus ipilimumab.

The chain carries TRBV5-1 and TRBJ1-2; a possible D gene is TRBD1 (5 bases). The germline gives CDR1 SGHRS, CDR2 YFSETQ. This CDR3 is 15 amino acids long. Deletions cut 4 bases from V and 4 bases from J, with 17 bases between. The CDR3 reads CASSLRDPGVYGYTF. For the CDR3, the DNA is TGCGCCAGCAGCCTACGGGACCCGGGGGTCTATGGCTACACCTTC. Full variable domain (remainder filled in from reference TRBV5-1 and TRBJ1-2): KAGVTQTPRYLIKTRGQQVTLSCSPISGHRSVSWYQQTPGQGLQFLFEYFSETQRNKGNFPGRFSGRQFSNSRSEMNVSTLELGDSALYLCASSLRDPGVYGYTFGSGTRLTVV.

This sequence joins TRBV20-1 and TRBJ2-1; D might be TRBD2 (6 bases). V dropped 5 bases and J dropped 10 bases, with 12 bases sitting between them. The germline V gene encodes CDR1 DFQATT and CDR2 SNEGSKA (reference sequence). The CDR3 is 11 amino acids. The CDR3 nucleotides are TGCAGTGCTGGGACTCCCGGGGAGCAGTTCTTC. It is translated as CSAGTPGEQFF.

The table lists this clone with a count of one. CDR3 amino acids: CASRSTGGANEKLFF. In DNA form, the CDR3 reads TGCGCCAGCAGATCTACAGGGGGGGCTAATGAAAAACTGTTTTTT. This chain links TRBV5-1 with TRBJ1-4; 8 positions agree with TRBD1. V dropped 5 bases and J dropped 3; count of bases not matched to a gene: 6. Germline CDR1 and CDR2: SGHRS and YFSETQ. The CDR3 length is 15 residues.

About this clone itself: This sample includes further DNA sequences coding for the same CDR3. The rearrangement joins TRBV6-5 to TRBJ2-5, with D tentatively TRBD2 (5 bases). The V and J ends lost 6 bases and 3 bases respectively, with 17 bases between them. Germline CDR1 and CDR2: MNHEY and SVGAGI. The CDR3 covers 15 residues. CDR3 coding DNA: TGTGCCAGCAGATCCCGAGGCGGAGGCAAAGAGACCCAGTACTTC. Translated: CASRSRGGGKETQYF.

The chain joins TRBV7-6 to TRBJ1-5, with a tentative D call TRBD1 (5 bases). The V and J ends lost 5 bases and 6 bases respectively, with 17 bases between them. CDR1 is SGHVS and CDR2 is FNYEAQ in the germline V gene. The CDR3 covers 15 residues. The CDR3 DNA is TGTGCCAGCAGCCTAACTGCAGGGTTAGGTCAGCCCCAGCATTTT. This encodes CASSLTAGLGQPQHF.

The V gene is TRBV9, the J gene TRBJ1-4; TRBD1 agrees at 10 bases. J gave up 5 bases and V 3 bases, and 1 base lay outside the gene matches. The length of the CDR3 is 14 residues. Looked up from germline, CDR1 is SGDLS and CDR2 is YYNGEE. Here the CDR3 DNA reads TGTGCCAGCAGCGAGACAGGGGGCAATGAAAAACTGTTTTTT. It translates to CASSETGGNEKLFF.

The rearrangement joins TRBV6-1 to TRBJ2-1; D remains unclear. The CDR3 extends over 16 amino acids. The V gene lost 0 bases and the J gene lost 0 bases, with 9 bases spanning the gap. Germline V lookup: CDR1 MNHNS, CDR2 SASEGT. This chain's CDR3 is CASSEAPDRSYNEQFF. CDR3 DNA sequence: TGTGCCAGCAGTGAAGCCCCCGACCGCTCCTACAATGAGCAGTTCTTC.

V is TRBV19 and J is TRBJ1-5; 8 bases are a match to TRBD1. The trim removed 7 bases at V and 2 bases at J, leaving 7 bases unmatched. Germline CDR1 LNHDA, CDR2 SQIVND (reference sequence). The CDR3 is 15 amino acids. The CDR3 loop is CASNPTGDRNQPQHF. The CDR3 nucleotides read TGTGCCAGTAACCCGACAGGGGATCGCAATCAGCCCCAGCATTTT. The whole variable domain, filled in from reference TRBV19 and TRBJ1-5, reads DGGITQSPKYLFRKEGQNVTLSCEQNLNHDAMYWYRQDPGQGLRLIYYSQIVNDFQKGDIAEGYSVSREKKESFPLTVTSAQKNPTAFYLCASNPTGDRNQPQHFGDGTRLSIL.

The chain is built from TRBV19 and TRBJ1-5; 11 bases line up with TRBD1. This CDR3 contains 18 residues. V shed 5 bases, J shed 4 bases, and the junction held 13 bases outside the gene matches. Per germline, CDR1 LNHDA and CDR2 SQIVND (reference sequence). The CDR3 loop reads CASSSRDRGTGLNQPQHF. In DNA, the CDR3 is TGTGCCAGTAGTTCCCGGGACAGGGGGACAGGCCTTAATCAGCCCCAGCATTTT.